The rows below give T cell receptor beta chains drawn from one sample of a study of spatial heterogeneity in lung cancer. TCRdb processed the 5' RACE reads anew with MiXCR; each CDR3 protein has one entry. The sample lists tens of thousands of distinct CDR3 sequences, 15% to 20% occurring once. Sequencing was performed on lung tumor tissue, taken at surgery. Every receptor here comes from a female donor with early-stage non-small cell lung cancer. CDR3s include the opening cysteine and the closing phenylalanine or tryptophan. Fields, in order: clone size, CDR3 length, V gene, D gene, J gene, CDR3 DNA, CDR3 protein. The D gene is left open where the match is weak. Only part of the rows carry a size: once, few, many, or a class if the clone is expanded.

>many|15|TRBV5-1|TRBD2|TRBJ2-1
TGCGCCAGCAGCTTGGGTCTAGCGGAGTACAATGAGCAGTTCTTC
CASSLGLAEYNEQFF
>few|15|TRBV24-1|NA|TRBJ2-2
TGTGCCACCAGTGCCTGGGCAGGGCGCACCGGGGAGCTGTTTTTT
CATSAWAGRTGELFF
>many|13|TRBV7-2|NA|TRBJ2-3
TGTGCCAGCAGCCTGGACGGCACAGATACGCAGTATTTT
CASSLDGTDTQYF
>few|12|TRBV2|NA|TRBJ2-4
TGTGCCAGCACGCGGACCAAAAACATTCAGTACTTC
CASTRTKNIQYF
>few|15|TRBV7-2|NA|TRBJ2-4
TGTGCCAGCAGCTTCCCGCTAGCTGTCAAAAACATTCAGTACTTC
CASSFPLAVKNIQYF
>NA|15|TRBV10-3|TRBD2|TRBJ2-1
TGTGCCATCAGTGATGGTGCGGGAGGTACGAATGAGCAGTTCTTC
CAISDGAGGTNEQFF
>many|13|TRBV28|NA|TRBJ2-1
TGTGCCAGCAGTTGGGGCAGGGACAATGAGCAGTTCTTC
CASSWGRDNEQFF
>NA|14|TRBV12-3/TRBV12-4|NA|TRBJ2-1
TGTGCCAGCAGTTTAGGAGGGACGGATCATGAGCAGTTCTTC
CASSLGGTDHEQFF
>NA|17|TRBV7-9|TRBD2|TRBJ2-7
TGTGCCAGCAGCTTAGGGGGGGGAAAATCCTCCTTTGACGAGCAGTACTTC
CASSLGGGKSSFDEQYF
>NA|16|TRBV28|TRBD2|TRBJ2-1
TGTGCCAGCAGTCTTAGGACTAGCGGGACGTACAATGAGCAGTTCTTC
CASSLRTSGTYNEQFF